The clone carrying this T cell receptor beta chain came up many times. Its cognate antigen is unknown. These data are taken from a study of blood T cells in healthy people across ages. General study findings and limits: Per-million-T-cell TCR beta diversity fell roughly linearly with age. Because donor CMV status was unknown, expanded clonotype changes were possibly confounded.

The second PCR ran roughly 6 to 11 cycles with a sample-barcoded 5' primer and J-beta primers. TCRdb passed the 5' RACE reads through MiXCR, listing each CDR3 protein once. Of hundreds of thousands of distinct CDR3 sequences in the sample, 25% to 30% were seen once. V shed 4 bases, J shed 2 bases, and the junction held 5 bases outside the gene matches. CDR3 length: 15 residues. Germline lookup yields CDR1 LGHDT and CDR2 YNNKEL (reference sequence). The study recruited healthy Caucasian donors from Russia who were aged about 6 to 90. PBMCs numbering at least 6.5 million were isolated per sample. The rearrangement joins TRBV3-1 to TRBJ2-3; 8 bases match TRBD1. Sequenced: blood. The receptor was isolated from a woman older than 75 in good health. The CDR3 reads CASSPGRGPTDTQYF. CDR3 bases: TGTGCCAGCAGCCCAGGCAGGGGGCCCACAGATACGCAGTATTTT.